What follows are 2 T cell receptor beta chains derived from one specimen sequenced in a study of T-cell reconstitution after alpha-beta-depleted transplantation in children. Unique molecular identifiers featured in how the TCRbeta library was prepared. Using its own MiXCR run on the PCR reads, TCRdb lists one record per CDR3 protein. The sample has approximately 400,000 distinct CDR3 sequences, around 16% seen once. Sequenced here: PBMCs, mostly from graft donor cells, sampled 360 days after TCRalphabeta/CD19-depleted stem cell transplant. The origin of the receptors is a boy less than two years old who had a stem cell transplant for Wiskott-Aldrich syndrome, so the T cells may come from the graft donor.

This clonotype was found a few times. The chain has TRBV20-1 and TRBJ2-7; the D is unclear. The CDR3 covers 13 residues. Germline CDR1 and CDR2: DFQATT and SNEGSKA (reference sequence). Trimming pared 0 bases from V and 3 bases from J, leaving 9 bases between. The CDR3 DNA sequence: TGCAGTGCTAGAGAGGCTCCGCTCTACGAGCAGTACTTC. Protein sequence: CSAREAPLYEQYF.

This chain links TRBV10-3 with TRBJ2-1, with 8 bases identical to TRBD2. There are 14 residues in the CDR3. V shed 6 bases and J 8 bases; nucleotides not matched to a gene: 9. From germline, CDR1 is ENHRY and CDR2 SYGVKD. As DNA, the CDR3 is TGTGCCATCAGGCCGGGGGGGGGCATCGATGAGCAGTTCTTC. It encodes CAIRPGGGIDEQFF.